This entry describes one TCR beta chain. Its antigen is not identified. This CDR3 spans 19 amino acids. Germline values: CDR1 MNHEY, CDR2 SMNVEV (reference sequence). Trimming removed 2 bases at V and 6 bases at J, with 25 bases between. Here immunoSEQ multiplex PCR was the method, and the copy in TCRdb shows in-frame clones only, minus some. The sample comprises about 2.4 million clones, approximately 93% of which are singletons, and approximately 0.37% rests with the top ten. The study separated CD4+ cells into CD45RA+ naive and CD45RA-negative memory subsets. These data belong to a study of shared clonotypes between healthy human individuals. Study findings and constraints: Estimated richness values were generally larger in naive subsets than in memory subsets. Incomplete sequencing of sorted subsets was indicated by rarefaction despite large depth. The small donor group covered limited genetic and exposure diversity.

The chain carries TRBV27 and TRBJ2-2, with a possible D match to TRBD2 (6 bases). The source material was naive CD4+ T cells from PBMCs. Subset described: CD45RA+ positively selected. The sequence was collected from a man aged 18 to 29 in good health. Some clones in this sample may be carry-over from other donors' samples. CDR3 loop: CASSLGGLRAPFSPGELFF. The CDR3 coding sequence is TGTGCCAGCAGTTTAGGAGGGTTGCGGGCCCCCTTCTCCCCCGGGGAGCTGTTTTTT.